The rows below give T cell receptor beta chains drawn from one sample of a study of regulatory T cells in long-lasting Graves disease. Each CDR3 protein gets one entry after TCRdb re-called the multiplex PCR reads with MiXCR. The data hold 600,000 to 800,000 distinct CDR3 sequences, with 25% to 35% observed a single time. The sequencing used peripheral blood mononuclear cells (PBMCs), collected when the disease was refractory, from a patient treated with antithyroid drugs. These receptors were taken from a female donor with Graves disease. Both conserved end residues are part of each CDR3. Fields, in order: J gene, D gene, clone size, V gene, CDR3 DNA, CDR3 protein. The D gene is left open where the match is weak. Expanded clones get a size class; other rows say once, few or many, or leave the size out.

J: TRBJ1-2
D: -
size: -
V: TRBV29-1
DNA: TGCAGCCCCTGGACTCAGAACTATGGCTACACCTTC
CDR3: CSPWTQNYGYTF

J: TRBJ1-2
D: TRBD1
size: -
V: TRBV29-1
DNA: TGCAGCGTCGAGGGGACAGGGCGGGACTATGGCTACACCTTC
CDR3: CSVEGTGRDYGYTF

J: TRBJ1-2
D: -
size: -
V: TRBV7-9
DNA: TGTGCCAGCAGCAACGAAGTGCAGTTCTATGGCTACACCTTC
CDR3: CASSNEVQFYGYTF

J: TRBJ2-7
D: -
size: -
V: TRBV2
DNA: TGTGCCAGCTTGATCAGTTCCTACGAGCAGTACTTC
CDR3: CASLISSYEQYF

J: TRBJ2-2
D: -
size: -
V: TRBV5-1
DNA: TGCGCCAGCAGCTTGATAACAGGGACCGGGGAGCTGTTTTTT
CDR3: CASSLITGTGELFF

J: TRBJ2-7
D: TRBD2
size: few
V: TRBV3-1
DNA: TGTGCCAGCAGAGAAGGGGGTGCGGGAGGGCTCAGCGAGCAGTACTTC
CDR3: CASREGGAGGLSEQYF

J: TRBJ2-2
D: TRBD1
size: -
V: TRBV5-1
DNA: TGCACCAGCAGCTCCACGATGGGACAGGGGGCACGGACCGGGGAGCTGTTTTTT
CDR3: CTSSSTMGQGARTGELFF

J: TRBJ1-1
D: TRBD1
size: many
V: TRBV12-3/TRBV12-4
DNA: TGTGCCAGCGGGCCGAGGGACAGGGGGCAGGCTGAAGCTTTCTTT
CDR3: CASGPRDRGQAEAFF

J: TRBJ1-6
D: -
size: -
V: TRBV7-9
DNA: TGTGCCAGCAGCTTCTCGGCGATAGGTAATTCACCCCTCCACTTT
CDR3: CASSFSAIGNSPLHF

J: TRBJ2-5
D: TRBD2
size: few
V: TRBV13
DNA: TGTGCCAGCAGCGCAGCGGGAGAAGAGACCCAGTACTTC
CDR3: CASSAAGEETQYF

J: TRBJ1-2
D: -
size: few
V: TRBV27
DNA: TGTGCCAGCGGGTTGCTGCCCGGGCTTGCCGGTGATGGCTACACCTTC
CDR3: CASGLLPGLAGDGYTF

J: TRBJ2-5
D: -
size: -
V: TRBV9
DNA: TGTGCCAGCAGCGTAGACGCGCCAAGAGAGACCCAGTACTTC
CDR3: CASSVDAPRETQYF

J: TRBJ2-6
D: -
size: few
V: TRBV12-3/TRBV12-4
DNA: TGTGCCAGCAGCAAGCGCTCTGGGGCCAACGTCCTGACTTTC
CDR3: CASSKRSGANVLTF

J: TRBJ1-5
D: -
size: -
V: TRBV20-1
DNA: TGCAGTGCAGGACGGAGCAATCAGCCCCAGCATTTT
CDR3: CSAGRSNQPQHF

J: TRBJ1-5
D: -
size: few
V: TRBV6-1
DNA: TGTGCCAGCAGTGAAGGGGCCTCCTCGCAGCCCCAGCATTTT
CDR3: CASSEGASSQPQHF

J: TRBJ1-1
D: -
size: -
V: TRBV25-1
DNA: TGTGCCAGCAGTGACCCGTGGGCTTCGAACACTGAAGCTTTCTTT
CDR3: CASSDPWASNTEAFF

J: TRBJ2-7
D: -
size: -
V: TRBV20-1
DNA: TGCAGTAGCAGTGTACGCGTCGAGCAGTACTTC
CDR3: CSSSVRVEQYF

J: TRBJ2-6
D: -
size: -
V: TRBV12-3/TRBV12-4
DNA: TGTGCCAGCAAAGTTGCTGACAGGCACCTCTCTGGGGCCAACGTCCTGACTTTC
CDR3: CASKVADRHLSGANVLTF

J: TRBJ2-7
D: TRBD2
size: -
V: TRBV28
DNA: TGTGCCAGCAGTCCCCCACTAGCGGGAGTTGGAGCCTACGAGCAGTACTTC
CDR3: CASSPPLAGVGAYEQYF

J: TRBJ1-1
D: TRBD1
size: many
V: TRBV3-1
DNA: TGTGCCAGCAGACAAGACAGGGCCACTGAAGCTTTCTTT
CDR3: CASRQDRATEAFF

J: TRBJ1-5
D: -
size: -
V: TRBV19
DNA: TGTGCCAGTAGTATTGGGGGGGTTGGGGATGTGGGACAGCCCCAGCATTTT
CDR3: CASSIGGVGDVGQPQHF

J: TRBJ2-5
D: TRBD2
size: few
V: TRBV12-5
DNA: TGTGCTAGTGGTTTGCCGGGAGGGACCCAGTACTTC
CDR3: CASGLPGGTQYF

J: TRBJ2-4
D: TRBD2
size: -
V: TRBV5-1
DNA: TGCGCCAGCAGCCGAGCGGGAGAAGCCAAAAACATTCAGTACTTC
CDR3: CASSRAGEAKNIQYF

J: TRBJ1-5
D: -
size: -
V: TRBV6-1
DNA: TGTGCCAGCGGTCTTCCAGGTGGGCCCCAGCATTTT
CDR3: CASGLPGGPQHF

J: TRBJ1-2
D: TRBD1
size: -
V: TRBV30
DNA: TGTGCCTGGAGCAGGGACAGGACCAACTATGGCTACACCTTC
CDR3: CAWSRDRTNYGYTF

J: TRBJ1-2
D: TRBD1
size: -
V: TRBV6-2/TRBV6-3
DNA: TGTGCCAGCAGTTTAACCGGGACAGCAACATATGGCTACACCTTC
CDR3: CASSLTGTATYGYTF

J: TRBJ1-6
D: -
size: -
V: TRBV12-3/TRBV12-4
DNA: TGTGCCAGCAGTTTAGCGGGAGGGGTTAATTCACCCCTCCACTTT
CDR3: CASSLAGGVNSPLHF

J: TRBJ2-5
D: -
size: -
V: TRBV3-1
DNA: TGTGCCAGCAGCCAAGATAGAAGGGGAGAGACCCAGTACTTC
CDR3: CASSQDRRGETQYF

J: TRBJ2-2
D: -
size: few
V: TRBV12-3/TRBV12-4
DNA: TGTGCCAGCAGTGACAACGGGGAGCTGTTTTTT
CDR3: CASSDNGELFF

J: TRBJ1-2
D: TRBD1
size: -
V: TRBV5-1
DNA: TGCGCCAGCAGCATCCCGGGGACAGGTCACGGCTACACCTTC
CDR3: CASSIPGTGHGYTF

J: TRBJ1-2
D: -
size: few
V: TRBV6-1
DNA: TGTGCCAGCGCGGAGGCAGGGCCTGGCTACACCTTC
CDR3: CASAEAGPGYTF

J: TRBJ1-1
D: -
size: many
V: TRBV6-5
DNA: TGTGCCAGCAGTTACGATGTCGCTGAAGCTTTCTTT
CDR3: CASSYDVAEAFF

J: TRBJ1-5
D: TRBD1
size: few
V: TRBV28
DNA: TGTGCCAGCAGTTTAAAGTATAGGTGGAAGGGGGCTCAGCCCCAGCATTTT
CDR3: CASSLKYRWKGAQPQHF

J: TRBJ1-2
D: -
size: many
V: TRBV2
DNA: TGTGCCAGCAGTGACGATTCTAAAGGGGGCTACACCTTC
CDR3: CASSDDSKGGYTF

J: TRBJ1-1
D: TRBD1
size: many
V: TRBV12-3/TRBV12-4
DNA: TGTGCCAGCAGCCGGACAGGGGCGACCACTAAAGCTTTCTTT
CDR3: CASSRTGATTKAFF

J: TRBJ1-4
D: -
size: many
V: TRBV29-1
DNA: TGCAGCGCCGACATCGGGGGGGCCGAAAAACTGTTTTTT
CDR3: CSADIGGAEKLFF

J: TRBJ1-4
D: -
size: few
V: TRBV12-5
DNA: TGTGCTAGTGGGGGTGCTAATGAAAAACTGTTTTTT
CDR3: CASGGANEKLFF

J: TRBJ1-6
D: -
size: few
V: TRBV12-5
DNA: TGTGCTAGTGGCCCGGGTGGGGGACGCAATTCACCCCTCCACTTT
CDR3: CASGPGGGRNSPLHF

J: TRBJ1-1
D: TRBD1
size: few
V: TRBV6-1
DNA: TGTGCCAGCAGGGACAGGGGGCAGAACACTGAAGCTTTCTTT
CDR3: CASRDRGQNTEAFF

J: TRBJ1-6
D: TRBD1
size: many
V: TRBV12-3/TRBV12-4
DNA: TGTGCCAGCAGGAGGGGACAGGGGGGATTGTCCTATAATTCACCCCTCCACTTT
CDR3: CASRRGQGGLSYNSPLHF

J: TRBJ2-5
D: TRBD2
size: -
V: TRBV7-3
DNA: TGTGCCAGCAGCCGAGCGGGAGAAGAGACCCAGTACTTC
CDR3: CASSRAGEETQYF

J: TRBJ1-1
D: -
size: few
V: TRBV29-1
DNA: TGCAGCGTTGAAGAAACGGGGGGCAGTGAAGCTTTCTTT
CDR3: CSVEETGGSEAFF

J: TRBJ1-5
D: -
size: few
V: TRBV6-1
DNA: TGTGCCAGCAGTGATAACGTCGGCAGGGGCAATCAGCCCCAGCATTTT
CDR3: CASSDNVGRGNQPQHF

J: TRBJ2-5
D: TRBD1
size: few
V: TRBV20-1
DNA: TGCAGTGCTCCACGGACAGGGAGTCAAGAGACCCAGTACTTC
CDR3: CSAPRTGSQETQYF

J: TRBJ1-3
D: -
size: -
V: TRBV12-5
DNA: TGTGCTAGTGGTTTGAACTCCGCGGGGGAGGGTAGCTCTGGAAACACCATATATTTT
CDR3: CASGLNSAGEGSSGNTIYF

J: TRBJ1-2
D: -
size: -
V: TRBV28
DNA: TGTGCCAGCAGCAATTCCGGGCGTTATGGCTACACCTTC
CDR3: CASSNSGRYGYTF

J: TRBJ1-2
D: -
size: -
V: TRBV6-1
DNA: TGTGCCAGCAGTCCCCGCGGACGGGACGTTAACTATGGCTACACCTTC
CDR3: CASSPRGRDVNYGYTF

J: TRBJ2-7
D: -
size: -
V: TRBV3-1
DNA: TGTGCCAGCAGGGGTTGGGATTCCTACGAGCAGTACTTC
CDR3: CASRGWDSYEQYF

J: TRBJ2-7
D: TRBD2
size: -
V: TRBV6-1
DNA: TGTGCCAGCAGTGAAGCCCGAGGGACTAGCGGGAGGGCCTACGAGCAGTACTTC
CDR3: CASSEARGTSGRAYEQYF

J: TRBJ2-5
D: -
size: -
V: TRBV2
DNA: TGTGCCAGCAGTGCCGAGAGGCAGCAAGAGACCCAGTACTTC
CDR3: CASSAERQQETQYF

J: TRBJ2-1
D: TRBD2
size: -
V: TRBV28
DNA: TGTGCCAGCAGGCCAAGTGGGGTAGCGGGCGATGAGCAGTTCTTC
CDR3: CASRPSGVAGDEQFF

J: TRBJ1-5
D: -
size: many
V: TRBV2
DNA: TGTGCCAGCAGAGATGGGGCGGGTCAGCCCCAGCATTTT
CDR3: CASRDGAGQPQHF

J: TRBJ1-2
D: -
size: few
V: TRBV19
DNA: TGTGCCAGTAAAGAGGACCATCTAATCCCCTATGGCTACACCTTC
CDR3: CASKEDHLIPYGYTF

J: TRBJ2-6
D: -
size: -
V: TRBV5-1
DNA: TGCGCCAGCAGCTTGGTGGCAGTCCTCATCTGGGAGGATGGGGCCAACGTCCTGACTTTC
CDR3: CASSLVAVLIWEDGANVLTF

J: TRBJ1-4
D: -
size: -
V: TRBV15
DNA: TGTGCCACCAGCTTCCAACCGACACCCGGGAATGAAAAACTGTTTTTT
CDR3: CATSFQPTPGNEKLFF

J: TRBJ2-7
D: -
size: -
V: TRBV7-3
DNA: TGTGCCAGCAGTCCTGGTGGGAGCCGGAACGAGCAGTACTTC
CDR3: CASSPGGSRNEQYF

J: TRBJ1-1
D: -
size: many
V: TRBV2
DNA: TGTGCCAGCAGTGAACAGGGCACCAGAACTGAAGCTTTCTTT
CDR3: CASSEQGTRTEAFF

J: TRBJ2-7
D: -
size: medium-sized
V: TRBV28
DNA: TGTGCCAGCGAAGAGGGTACGAACGAGCAGTACTTC
CDR3: CASEEGTNEQYF

J: TRBJ1-5
D: -
size: -
V: TRBV20-1
DNA: TGCAGTGCTAGAAACAGGGATCAGCCCCAGCATTTT
CDR3: CSARNRDQPQHF